This T cell receptor beta chain was sequenced for a study of T cell repertoires in cytomegalovirus infection. Overall study context: Matching HLA type and CMV infection were both indicated by public TCR beta signatures. Points from the study as a whole: The ex vivo response showed dominance by HLA-C-restricted CMV-specific TCR beta clonotypes.

The table lists this clonotype with a few counts. The antigen remains unidentified. This CDR3 comprises 16 residues. V trimming: 6 bases; J trimming: 3 bases; junction bases outside the gene matches: 11. Germline V CDR1 and CDR2: DFQATT, SNEGSKA (reference sequence). TCRdb reanalysed the reads using MiXCR and keeps one entry per CDR3 protein. The table shows about 400,000 distinct CDR3 sequences, with 15% to 20% occurring only once. This TCR was sampled from a human donor in good health (CMV status not recorded). Some clones in this sample may be carry-over from other donors' samples. The chain recombines TRBV20-1 with TRBJ2-7; the match to TRBD2 covers 13 bases. The sample taken for sequencing was PBMCs. The CDR3 reads CSASGLAGSRYYEQYF. The CDR3 region has the DNA TGCAGTGCGTCGGGACTAGCGGGGTCCAGGTACTACGAGCAGTACTTC.